This is a list of T cell receptor beta chains from one sample in a study of regulatory T cells in long-lasting Graves disease. TCRdb fed the multiplex PCR reads into MiXCR, producing one record per CDR3 protein. The profile shows 450,000 to 600,000 distinct CDR3 sequences, around 15% of them singletons. The data also belong to a second study, concerning T cells in Graves' hyperthyroidism and ophthalmopathy.

The material sequenced was peripheral blood mononuclear cells (PBMCs), taken at new diagnosis, from a patient treated with antithyroid drugs. Every receptor here comes from a man aged 35 to 55 with Graves disease. CDR3s include the opening cysteine and the closing phenylalanine or tryptophan. A D gene is named only where the DNA matches it firmly. Only part of the rows carry a size: once, few, many, or a class if the clone is expanded.

d_gene,v_gene,abundance,j_gene,CDR3aa,CDR3nt
.,TRBV29-1,many,TRBJ2-1,CSVGRDNSYNEQFF,TGCAGCGTTGGTAGGGACAACTCCTACAATGAGCAGTTCTTC
.,TRBV14,few,TRBJ1-2,CASSQAGAGGGYTF,TGTGCCAGCAGCCAAGCCGGGGCAGGTGGTGGCTACACCTTC
TRBD1,TRBV19,.,TRBJ2-1,CASSYQGENEQFF,TGTGCCAGTAGTTATCAGGGGGAGAATGAGCAGTTCTTC
.,TRBV11-2,few,TRBJ2-7,CASSPGLLAYEQYF,TGTGCCAGCAGCCCGGGATTATTAGCCTACGAGCAGTACTTC
TRBD2,TRBV19,.,TRBJ2-1,CASSSPGLAGTNEQFF,TGTGCCAGTAGTTCCCCGGGACTAGCGGGAACAAATGAGCAGTTCTTC
.,TRBV2,many,TRBJ1-5,CASSEADQPQHF,TGTGCCAGCAGTGAAGCGGATCAGCCCCAGCATTTT
.,TRBV7-9,.,TRBJ2-1,CASSVTQAWYEQFF,TGTGCCAGCAGCGTTACACAGGCCTGGTATGAGCAGTTCTTC
.,TRBV2,many,TRBJ2-7,CASREGTSSYEQYF,TGTGCCAGCAGAGAGGGTACCAGCTCCTACGAGCAGTACTTC
TRBD1,TRBV6-1,many,TRBJ1-5,CASLLDRGGNQPQHF,TGTGCCAGCCTCCTTGACAGGGGTGGCAATCAGCCCCAGCATTTT
.,TRBV3-1,many,TRBJ2-7,CASSQDLARLGEQYF,TGTGCCAGCAGCCAAGATCTAGCCCGCCTGGGAGAGCAGTACTTC
.,TRBV5-1,.,TRBJ1-3,CASSLDSTSTIYF,TGCGCCAGCAGCTTGGATTCAACCAGCACCATATATTTT
.,TRBV11-3,.,TRBJ1-1,CASSLWGADTEAFF,TGTGCCAGCAGCTTATGGGGGGCGGACACTGAAGCTTTCTTT
TRBD1,TRBV7-9,many,TRBJ1-2,CASSGEGQGRYGYTF,TGTGCCAGCAGCGGGGAGGGACAGGGTCGCTACGGCTACACCTTC
TRBD2,TRBV7-9,few,TRBJ2-3,CASSGTSGSPYTQYF,TGTGCCAGCAGCGGTACTAGCGGGAGCCCGTATACGCAGTATTTT
.,TRBV27,.,TRBJ2-5,CASSPLATQETQYF,TGTGCCAGCAGTCCGCTAGCGACCCAAGAGACCCAGTACTTC
TRBD2,TRBV20-1,.,TRBJ2-1,CSASHSGRAPYNEQFF,TGCAGTGCTAGTCATAGCGGGAGGGCACCCTACAATGAGCAGTTCTTC
.,TRBV20-1,many,TRBJ2-7,CSARGSYEQYF,TGCAGTGCTAGGGGGTCCTACGAGCAGTACTTC
TRBD1,TRBV30,many,TRBJ2-4,CAWTTDRVDIQYF,TGTGCCTGGACCACCGACAGGGTTGACATTCAGTACTTC
.,TRBV20-1,.,TRBJ1-5,CSATFHGGSQPQHF,TGCAGTGCTACCTTTCACGGGGGGAGCCAGCCCCAGCATTTT
TRBD2,TRBV28,.,TRBJ2-1,CASSQGLGLAYNEQFF,TGTGCCAGCAGTCAGGGGTTGGGACTAGCGTACAATGAGCAGTTCTTC
TRBD1,TRBV2,many,TRBJ2-3,CASSAARGRPDTQYF,TGTGCCAGCAGTGCCGCCAGGGGGCGCCCAGATACGCAGTATTTT
.,TRBV7-3,once,TRBJ2-7,CASSVRVGGSYNEQYF,TGTGCCAGCAGCGTCCGGGTGGGTGGGTCCTACAATGAGCAGTACTTC
TRBD1,TRBV24-1,.,TRBJ2-5,CATSDPGQGAGETQYF,TGTGCCACCAGTGACCCGGGACAGGGGGCTGGGGAGACCCAGTACTTC
.,TRBV12-3/TRBV12-4,few,TRBJ2-1,CASRRDTLEQFF,TGTGCCAGCAGAAGGGACACCCTAGAGCAGTTCTTC
.,TRBV3-1,.,TRBJ2-1,CASSQEIHEQFF,TGTGCCAGCAGCCAAGAGATCCATGAGCAGTTCTTC
.,TRBV5-1,many,TRBJ2-7,CASSLGLTMVGEQYF,TGCGCCAGCAGCCTGGGACTCACGATGGTTGGCGAGCAGTACTTC
.,TRBV29-1,few,TRBJ2-1,CSGIKGSSAINEQFF,TGCAGCGGCATCAAGGGGTCTAGCGCTATCAATGAGCAGTTCTTC
.,TRBV24-1,few,TRBJ1-2,CATSQGGGYTF,TGTGCCACCAGTCAGGGAGGCGGCTACACCTTC
TRBD1,TRBV6-6,many,TRBJ1-1,CASSYSGQGSTEAFF,TGTGCCAGCAGTTACTCGGGACAGGGAAGCACTGAAGCTTTCTTT
.,TRBV29-1,few,TRBJ1-1,CSVVKGRNTEAFF,TGCAGCGTTGTCAAGGGGCGGAACACTGAAGCTTTCTTT
TRBD2,TRBV27,many,TRBJ2-7,CASSYGGSFPYEQYF,TGTGCCAGCAGTTACGGCGGGAGTTTTCCCTACGAGCAGTACTTC
.,TRBV19,.,TRBJ1-5,CASSIGGRWNQPQHF,TGTGCCAGTAGTATTGGTGGGCGCTGGAATCAGCCCCAGCATTTT
.,TRBV3-1,many,TRBJ2-7,CASSQSWGLSSYEQYF,TGTGCCAGCAGCCAATCTTGGGGTCTGAGCTCCTACGAGCAGTACTTC
.,TRBV28,many,TRBJ2-1,CASSLIPGVYNEQFF,TGTGCCAGCAGTTTAATCCCGGGGGTATACAATGAGCAGTTCTTC
.,TRBV3-1,many,TRBJ2-1,CASSQVIGYEQFF,TGTGCCAGCAGCCAAGTTATCGGCTATGAGCAGTTCTTC
TRBD1,TRBV6-2/TRBV6-3,.,TRBJ2-5,CASSSPRTGLETQYF,TGTGCCAGCAGTTCCCCCCGGACAGGGCTGGAGACCCAGTACTTC
TRBD1,TRBV2,.,TRBJ2-7,CASSPQGDRTSEQYF,TGTGCCAGCAGTCCGCAGGGGGACCGAACCTCCGAGCAGTACTTC
.,TRBV27,.,TRBJ2-7,CASSWAGAPYEQYF,TGTGCCAGCAGCTGGGCAGGGGCCCCCTACGAGCAGTACTTC
TRBD2,TRBV18,.,TRBJ2-1,CASSPPSGSSRFF,TGTGCCAGCTCACCACCGAGCGGGAGTAGTCGGTTCTTC
.,TRBV10-1,.,TRBJ2-7,CASSETRGRSEQYF,TGCGCCAGCAGTGAAACCCGGGGGCGAAGCGAGCAGTACTTC
.,TRBV7-9,.,TRBJ2-7,CASSLGLEPYEQYF,TGTGCCAGCAGCTTAGGACTGGAGCCTTACGAGCAGTACTTC
.,TRBV10-2,.,TRBJ2-1,CASKEMAGGTYNEQFF,TGCGCCAGCAAGGAAATGGCGGGCGGTACCTACAATGAGCAGTTCTTC
.,TRBV30,many,TRBJ2-2,CAWVWGDHTGELFF,TGTGCCTGGGTCTGGGGGGACCACACCGGGGAGCTGTTTTTT
TRBD1,TRBV5-1,many,TRBJ1-1,CASSLKTGASEAFF,TGCGCCAGCAGCTTGAAAACAGGGGCTTCTGAAGCTTTCTTT
TRBD2,TRBV9,many,TRBJ2-7,CASDGSGRTYEQYF,TGTGCCAGCGACGGTAGCGGGAGGACCTACGAGCAGTACTTC
.,TRBV20-1,many,TRBJ2-3,CSAGLRGSDTQYF,TGCAGTGCTGGCCTCCGTGGTTCAGATACGCAGTATTTT
.,TRBV18,many,TRBJ2-4,CASSLERGRLDIQYF,TGTGCCAGCTCCCTTGAACGGGGGCGTTTAGACATTCAGTACTTC
TRBD2,TRBV27,few,TRBJ2-4,CASSLSAAGATKNIQYF,TGTGCCAGCAGTTTATCTGCAGCGGGAGCAACCAAAAACATTCAGTACTTC
.,TRBV6-2/TRBV6-3,.,TRBJ1-5,CAISDTPVGNQPQHF,TGTGCCATCAGTGATACTCCAGTTGGCAATCAGCCCCAGCATTTT
TRBD2,TRBV20-1,.,TRBJ2-3,CSASRAGLPTTDTQYF,TGCAGTGCCAGCAGAGCGGGACTACCTACCACAGATACGCAGTATTTT
TRBD2,TRBV29-1,many,TRBJ2-5,CSVRLADRETQYF,TGCAGCGTCCGACTAGCGGACCGAGAGACCCAGTACTTC
TRBD2,TRBV28,many,TRBJ2-1,CASTSLAGETYNEQFF,TGTGCCAGCACCTCACTAGCGGGCGAGACCTACAATGAGCAGTTCTTC
TRBD1,TRBV6-2/TRBV6-3,many,TRBJ2-5,CASREAGGKETQYF,TGTGCCAGCAGAGAAGCAGGGGGAAAGGAGACCCAGTACTTC
TRBD1,TRBV14,.,TRBJ2-7,CASSLQSGGSEQYF,TGTGCCAGCAGCCTGCAATCAGGGGGCAGCGAGCAGTACTTC